The clone carrying this TCR beta chain was seen just once. Its specificity is not known. The data were obtained in a study of T cell responses to AZD1222 COVID-19 vaccine. Study-level findings and limits: Donors in the cohort were predominantly white British and more often female, and clonal diversity was possibly underestimated.

Some clones are missing from TCRdb's copy, which holds only in-frame ones; the method was immunoSEQ multiplex PCR. The sample holds more than 150,000 clones; roughly 92% are singletons and the top ten take about 10%. The CDR3 length is 14 residues. The germline V and J ends were trimmed by 0 bases and 1 base, with 7 bases remaining between them. Germline-derived CDR1 and CDR2 are SGDLS and YYNGEE. The sample consisted of peripheral blood, taken on day 0 of AZD1222 vaccination. The chain links TRBV9 to TRBJ1-2; perhaps TRBD1 as D (5 bases). The sequence derives from an adult in good health. CDR3 bases: TGTGCCAGCAGCGTAGCGGGGGATAACTATGGCTACACCTTC. The encoded protein is CASSVAGDNYGYTF.